This TCR beta chain was recorded in a study of identical twins. Trimming took 5 bases from V and 9 from J; bases not matched to a gene: 8. This CDR3 is built from 15 residues. This clonotype was counted only a few times. The antigen is undetermined. Addition of a universal primer site occurred through template switching, and cDNA carried unique molecular identifiers. TCRdb passed the 5' RACE reads through MiXCR, listing each CDR3 protein once. Of about 890,000 distinct CDR3 sequences in the sample, more than 9% are singletons; the top ten hold around 1.5%. Notes on the study in general: Clonotypes of the beta chain that were abundant in cord blood carried fewer insertions (memory repertoires showed none).

These data also featured in a second study, about yellow fever vaccine responses in identical twins. This second study says: As reported, the vaccine T cell response of twins seemed partly convergent and partly personalized.

What was sequenced was PBMCs. The receptor was derived from a woman aged 18 to 35 in good health. This chain connects TRBV12-3 or TRBV12-4 to TRBJ2-1, with 12 bases that match TRBD2. The CDR3 DNA reads as TGTGCCAGCAGTGCCCGACTAGCGGGAGTCGTTGAGCAGTTCTTC. Translation: CASSARLAGVVEQFF.